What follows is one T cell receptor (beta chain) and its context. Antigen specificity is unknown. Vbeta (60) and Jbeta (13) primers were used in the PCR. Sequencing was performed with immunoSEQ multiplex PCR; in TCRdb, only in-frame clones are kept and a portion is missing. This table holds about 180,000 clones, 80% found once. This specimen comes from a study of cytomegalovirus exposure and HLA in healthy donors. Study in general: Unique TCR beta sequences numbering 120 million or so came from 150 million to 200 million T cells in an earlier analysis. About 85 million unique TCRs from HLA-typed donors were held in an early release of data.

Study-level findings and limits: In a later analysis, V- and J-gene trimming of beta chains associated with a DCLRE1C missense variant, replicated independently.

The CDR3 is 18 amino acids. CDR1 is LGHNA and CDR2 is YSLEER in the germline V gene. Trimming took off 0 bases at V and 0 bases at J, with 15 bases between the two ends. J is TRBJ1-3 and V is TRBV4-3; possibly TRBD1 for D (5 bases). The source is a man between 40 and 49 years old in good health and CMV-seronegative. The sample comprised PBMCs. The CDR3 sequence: CASSQDRTGGTSGNTIYF. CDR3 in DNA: TGCGCCAGCAGCCAAGATAGGACGGGGGGGACCTCTGGAAACACCATATATTTT.